The following is a T cell receptor (beta chain) sequence with its context. Germline trimming cut 3 bases from V and 1 base from J; bases unmatched to any gene: 12. Germline V gene data show CDR1 as SGHRS and CDR2 as YFSETQ. The CDR3 has 17 residues. Generated by immunoSEQ multiplex PCR, the TCRdb table keeps only in-frame clones and is missing some. The data hold roughly 90,000 clones, with 70% to 90% observed a single time. This sample stems from a study of OX40 agonist ivuxolimab in advanced cancers. About the research overall: Partial responses, seen in three patients, involved one hepatocellular carcinoma and two cutaneous melanomas.

The rearrangement joins TRBV5-1 to TRBJ1-1; TRBD1 matches at 7 bases. Sequences were derived from CD4+ or CD8+ T cells sorted from blood, sampled in a trial of the OX40 agonist ivuxolimab. This receptor was identified in an adult with an advanced solid tumor such as melanoma, head and neck, liver or kidney cancer. CDR3 nucleotides: TGCGCCAGCAGCTCAACCGGGACAGCAAAGTGGAACACTGAAGCTTTCTTT. Protein: CASSSTGTAKWNTEAFF.